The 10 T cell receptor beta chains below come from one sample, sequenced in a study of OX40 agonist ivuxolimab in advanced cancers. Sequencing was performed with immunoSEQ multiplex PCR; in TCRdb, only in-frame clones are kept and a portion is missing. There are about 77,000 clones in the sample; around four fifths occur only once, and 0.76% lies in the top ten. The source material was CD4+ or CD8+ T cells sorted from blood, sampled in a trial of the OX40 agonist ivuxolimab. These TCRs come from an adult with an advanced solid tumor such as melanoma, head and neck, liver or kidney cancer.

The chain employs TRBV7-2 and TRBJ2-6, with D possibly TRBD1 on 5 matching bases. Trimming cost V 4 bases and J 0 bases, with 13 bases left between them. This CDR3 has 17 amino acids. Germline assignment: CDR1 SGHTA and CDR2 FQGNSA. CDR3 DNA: TGTGCCAGCAGCTCGCAGGGAAGTGGCTCTGGGGCCAACGTCCTGACTTTC. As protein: CASSSQGSGSGANVLTF. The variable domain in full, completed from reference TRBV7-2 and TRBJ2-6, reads GAGVSQSPSNKVTEKGKDVELRCDPISGHTALYWYRQSLGQGLEFLIYFQGNSAPDKSGLPSDRFSAERTGGSVSTLTIQRTQQEDSAVYLCASSSQGSGSGANVLTFGAGSRLTVL.

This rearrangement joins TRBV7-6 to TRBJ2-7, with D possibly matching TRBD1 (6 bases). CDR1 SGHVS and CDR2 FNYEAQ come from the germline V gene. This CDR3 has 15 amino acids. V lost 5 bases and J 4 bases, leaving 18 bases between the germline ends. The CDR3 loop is CASSPQSRGWYEQYF. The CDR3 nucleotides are TGTGCCAGCAGCCCCCAGAGCAGGGGTTGGTACGAGCAGTACTTC.

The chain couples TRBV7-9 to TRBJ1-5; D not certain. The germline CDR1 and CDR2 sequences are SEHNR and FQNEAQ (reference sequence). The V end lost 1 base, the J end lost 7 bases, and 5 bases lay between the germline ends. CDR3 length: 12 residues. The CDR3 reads CASSLDGQPQHF. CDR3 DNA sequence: TGTGCCAGCAGCTTAGATGGGCAGCCCCAGCATTTT.

The CDR3 sequence: CASSYLGQGDYEQYF. The CDR3 DNA is TGTGCCAGCAGTTACTTGGGACAGGGCGACTACGAGCAGTACTTC. The chain employs TRBV6-6 and TRBJ2-7, with 9 bases lining up with TRBD1. The V segment lost 1 base and the J segment 3 bases; nucleotides outside the gene matches: 4. The germline gives CDR1 MNHNY, CDR2 SVGAGI (reference sequence). CDR3 length: 15 amino acids.

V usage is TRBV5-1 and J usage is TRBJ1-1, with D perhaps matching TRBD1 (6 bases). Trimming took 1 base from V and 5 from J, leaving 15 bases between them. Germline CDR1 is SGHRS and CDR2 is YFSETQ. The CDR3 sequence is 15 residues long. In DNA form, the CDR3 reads TGCGCCAGCAGCTTGACAGGGCCCCGAGGTACTGAAGCTTTCTTT. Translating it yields CASSLTGPRGTEAFF.

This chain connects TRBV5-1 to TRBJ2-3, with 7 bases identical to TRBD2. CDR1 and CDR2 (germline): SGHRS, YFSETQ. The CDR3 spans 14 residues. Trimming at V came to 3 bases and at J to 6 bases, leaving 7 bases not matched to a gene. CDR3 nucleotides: TGCGCCAGCAGCTCCGGGACTACAAGGGATACGCAGTATTTT. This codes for CASSSGTTRDTQYF. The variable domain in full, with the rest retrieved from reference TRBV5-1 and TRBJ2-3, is KAGVTQTPRYLIKTRGQQVTLSCSPISGHRSVSWYQQTPGQGLQFLFEYFSETQRNKGNFPGRFSGRQFSNSRSEMNVSTLELGDSALYLCASSSGTTRDTQYFGPGTRLTVL.

CDR3 DNA sequence: TGTGCCATCAGTCGGGACAGTCGTTCCCATAGCAATCAGCCCCAGCATTTT. It encodes CAISRDSRSHSNQPQHF. The chain recombines TRBV10-3 with TRBJ1-5, with 7 positions matching TRBD1. CDR1 and CDR2 (germline): ENHRY, SYGVKD. The CDR3 length is 17 residues. J was trimmed by 0 bases and V by 5 bases; bases with no gene match: 10.

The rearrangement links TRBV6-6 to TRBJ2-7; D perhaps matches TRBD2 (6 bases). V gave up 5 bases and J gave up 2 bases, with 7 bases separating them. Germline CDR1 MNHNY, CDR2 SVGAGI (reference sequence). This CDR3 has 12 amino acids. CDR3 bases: TGTGCCAGCAGTGGAGGGGCCTACGAGCAGTACTTC. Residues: CASSGGAYEQYF.

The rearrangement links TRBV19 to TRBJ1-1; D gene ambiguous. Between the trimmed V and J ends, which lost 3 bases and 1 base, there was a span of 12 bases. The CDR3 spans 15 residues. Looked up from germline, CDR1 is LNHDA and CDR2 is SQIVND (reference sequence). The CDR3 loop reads CASSIHQVQNTEAFF. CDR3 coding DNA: TGTGCCAGTAGTATCCATCAGGTTCAGAACACTGAAGCTTTCTTT.

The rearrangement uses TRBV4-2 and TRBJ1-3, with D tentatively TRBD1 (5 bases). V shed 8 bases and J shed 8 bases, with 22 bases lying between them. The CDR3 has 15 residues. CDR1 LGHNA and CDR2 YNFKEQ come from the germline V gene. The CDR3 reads CASRPGIIGGDTIYF. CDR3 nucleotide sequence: TGTGCCAGCCGTCCCGGGATCATTGGGGGGGACACCATATATTTT.